This T cell receptor beta chain originates from a study of cytomegalovirus exposure and HLA in healthy donors. Study conclusions and caveats: The study recorded fewer than 200 TCR beta chains that were cytomegalovirus-associated.

Worth noting for this clone: Its antigen is still unknown.

Clones were read by immunoSEQ multiplex PCR, and TCRdb kept only the in-frame ones, dropping some. Among about 250,000 clones listed, about 90% were seen once. V gave up 4 bases and J gave up 6 bases, with 10 bases separating them. The CDR3 covers 13 residues. Germline loops: CDR1 SNHLY, CDR2 FYNNEI. This chain connects TRBV2 to TRBJ1-5, with D perhaps matching TRBD1 (6 bases). Input material: PBMCs. This TCR was recovered from a man between 18 and 35 years old in good health and CMV-seropositive. The CDR3 sequence is CASSVQGSQPQHF. CDR3 nucleotide sequence: TGTGCCAGCAGTGTGCAGGGGAGTCAGCCCCAGCATTTT.